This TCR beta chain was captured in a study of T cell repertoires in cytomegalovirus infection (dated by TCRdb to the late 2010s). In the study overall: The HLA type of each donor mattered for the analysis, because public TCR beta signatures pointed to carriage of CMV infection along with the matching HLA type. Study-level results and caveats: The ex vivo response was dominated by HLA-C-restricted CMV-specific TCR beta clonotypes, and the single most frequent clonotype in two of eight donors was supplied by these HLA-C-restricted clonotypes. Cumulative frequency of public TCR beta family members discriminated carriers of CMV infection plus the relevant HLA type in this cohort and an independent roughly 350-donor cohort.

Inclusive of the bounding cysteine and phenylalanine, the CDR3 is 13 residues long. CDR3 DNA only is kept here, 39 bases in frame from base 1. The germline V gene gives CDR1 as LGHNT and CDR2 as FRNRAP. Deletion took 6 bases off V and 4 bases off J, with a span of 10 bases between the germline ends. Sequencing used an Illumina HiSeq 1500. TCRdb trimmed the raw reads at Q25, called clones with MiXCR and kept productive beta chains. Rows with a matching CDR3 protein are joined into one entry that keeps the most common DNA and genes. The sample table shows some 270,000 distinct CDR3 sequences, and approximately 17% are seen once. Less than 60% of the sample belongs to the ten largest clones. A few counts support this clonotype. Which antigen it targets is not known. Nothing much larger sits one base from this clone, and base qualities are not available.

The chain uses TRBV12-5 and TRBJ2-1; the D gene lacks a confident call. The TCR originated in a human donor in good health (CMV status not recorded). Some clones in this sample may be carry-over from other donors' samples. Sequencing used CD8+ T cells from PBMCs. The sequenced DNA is TGTGCTAGTGGCGGTGGCCCGTACAATGAGCAGTTCTTC. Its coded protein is CASGGGPYNEQFF.